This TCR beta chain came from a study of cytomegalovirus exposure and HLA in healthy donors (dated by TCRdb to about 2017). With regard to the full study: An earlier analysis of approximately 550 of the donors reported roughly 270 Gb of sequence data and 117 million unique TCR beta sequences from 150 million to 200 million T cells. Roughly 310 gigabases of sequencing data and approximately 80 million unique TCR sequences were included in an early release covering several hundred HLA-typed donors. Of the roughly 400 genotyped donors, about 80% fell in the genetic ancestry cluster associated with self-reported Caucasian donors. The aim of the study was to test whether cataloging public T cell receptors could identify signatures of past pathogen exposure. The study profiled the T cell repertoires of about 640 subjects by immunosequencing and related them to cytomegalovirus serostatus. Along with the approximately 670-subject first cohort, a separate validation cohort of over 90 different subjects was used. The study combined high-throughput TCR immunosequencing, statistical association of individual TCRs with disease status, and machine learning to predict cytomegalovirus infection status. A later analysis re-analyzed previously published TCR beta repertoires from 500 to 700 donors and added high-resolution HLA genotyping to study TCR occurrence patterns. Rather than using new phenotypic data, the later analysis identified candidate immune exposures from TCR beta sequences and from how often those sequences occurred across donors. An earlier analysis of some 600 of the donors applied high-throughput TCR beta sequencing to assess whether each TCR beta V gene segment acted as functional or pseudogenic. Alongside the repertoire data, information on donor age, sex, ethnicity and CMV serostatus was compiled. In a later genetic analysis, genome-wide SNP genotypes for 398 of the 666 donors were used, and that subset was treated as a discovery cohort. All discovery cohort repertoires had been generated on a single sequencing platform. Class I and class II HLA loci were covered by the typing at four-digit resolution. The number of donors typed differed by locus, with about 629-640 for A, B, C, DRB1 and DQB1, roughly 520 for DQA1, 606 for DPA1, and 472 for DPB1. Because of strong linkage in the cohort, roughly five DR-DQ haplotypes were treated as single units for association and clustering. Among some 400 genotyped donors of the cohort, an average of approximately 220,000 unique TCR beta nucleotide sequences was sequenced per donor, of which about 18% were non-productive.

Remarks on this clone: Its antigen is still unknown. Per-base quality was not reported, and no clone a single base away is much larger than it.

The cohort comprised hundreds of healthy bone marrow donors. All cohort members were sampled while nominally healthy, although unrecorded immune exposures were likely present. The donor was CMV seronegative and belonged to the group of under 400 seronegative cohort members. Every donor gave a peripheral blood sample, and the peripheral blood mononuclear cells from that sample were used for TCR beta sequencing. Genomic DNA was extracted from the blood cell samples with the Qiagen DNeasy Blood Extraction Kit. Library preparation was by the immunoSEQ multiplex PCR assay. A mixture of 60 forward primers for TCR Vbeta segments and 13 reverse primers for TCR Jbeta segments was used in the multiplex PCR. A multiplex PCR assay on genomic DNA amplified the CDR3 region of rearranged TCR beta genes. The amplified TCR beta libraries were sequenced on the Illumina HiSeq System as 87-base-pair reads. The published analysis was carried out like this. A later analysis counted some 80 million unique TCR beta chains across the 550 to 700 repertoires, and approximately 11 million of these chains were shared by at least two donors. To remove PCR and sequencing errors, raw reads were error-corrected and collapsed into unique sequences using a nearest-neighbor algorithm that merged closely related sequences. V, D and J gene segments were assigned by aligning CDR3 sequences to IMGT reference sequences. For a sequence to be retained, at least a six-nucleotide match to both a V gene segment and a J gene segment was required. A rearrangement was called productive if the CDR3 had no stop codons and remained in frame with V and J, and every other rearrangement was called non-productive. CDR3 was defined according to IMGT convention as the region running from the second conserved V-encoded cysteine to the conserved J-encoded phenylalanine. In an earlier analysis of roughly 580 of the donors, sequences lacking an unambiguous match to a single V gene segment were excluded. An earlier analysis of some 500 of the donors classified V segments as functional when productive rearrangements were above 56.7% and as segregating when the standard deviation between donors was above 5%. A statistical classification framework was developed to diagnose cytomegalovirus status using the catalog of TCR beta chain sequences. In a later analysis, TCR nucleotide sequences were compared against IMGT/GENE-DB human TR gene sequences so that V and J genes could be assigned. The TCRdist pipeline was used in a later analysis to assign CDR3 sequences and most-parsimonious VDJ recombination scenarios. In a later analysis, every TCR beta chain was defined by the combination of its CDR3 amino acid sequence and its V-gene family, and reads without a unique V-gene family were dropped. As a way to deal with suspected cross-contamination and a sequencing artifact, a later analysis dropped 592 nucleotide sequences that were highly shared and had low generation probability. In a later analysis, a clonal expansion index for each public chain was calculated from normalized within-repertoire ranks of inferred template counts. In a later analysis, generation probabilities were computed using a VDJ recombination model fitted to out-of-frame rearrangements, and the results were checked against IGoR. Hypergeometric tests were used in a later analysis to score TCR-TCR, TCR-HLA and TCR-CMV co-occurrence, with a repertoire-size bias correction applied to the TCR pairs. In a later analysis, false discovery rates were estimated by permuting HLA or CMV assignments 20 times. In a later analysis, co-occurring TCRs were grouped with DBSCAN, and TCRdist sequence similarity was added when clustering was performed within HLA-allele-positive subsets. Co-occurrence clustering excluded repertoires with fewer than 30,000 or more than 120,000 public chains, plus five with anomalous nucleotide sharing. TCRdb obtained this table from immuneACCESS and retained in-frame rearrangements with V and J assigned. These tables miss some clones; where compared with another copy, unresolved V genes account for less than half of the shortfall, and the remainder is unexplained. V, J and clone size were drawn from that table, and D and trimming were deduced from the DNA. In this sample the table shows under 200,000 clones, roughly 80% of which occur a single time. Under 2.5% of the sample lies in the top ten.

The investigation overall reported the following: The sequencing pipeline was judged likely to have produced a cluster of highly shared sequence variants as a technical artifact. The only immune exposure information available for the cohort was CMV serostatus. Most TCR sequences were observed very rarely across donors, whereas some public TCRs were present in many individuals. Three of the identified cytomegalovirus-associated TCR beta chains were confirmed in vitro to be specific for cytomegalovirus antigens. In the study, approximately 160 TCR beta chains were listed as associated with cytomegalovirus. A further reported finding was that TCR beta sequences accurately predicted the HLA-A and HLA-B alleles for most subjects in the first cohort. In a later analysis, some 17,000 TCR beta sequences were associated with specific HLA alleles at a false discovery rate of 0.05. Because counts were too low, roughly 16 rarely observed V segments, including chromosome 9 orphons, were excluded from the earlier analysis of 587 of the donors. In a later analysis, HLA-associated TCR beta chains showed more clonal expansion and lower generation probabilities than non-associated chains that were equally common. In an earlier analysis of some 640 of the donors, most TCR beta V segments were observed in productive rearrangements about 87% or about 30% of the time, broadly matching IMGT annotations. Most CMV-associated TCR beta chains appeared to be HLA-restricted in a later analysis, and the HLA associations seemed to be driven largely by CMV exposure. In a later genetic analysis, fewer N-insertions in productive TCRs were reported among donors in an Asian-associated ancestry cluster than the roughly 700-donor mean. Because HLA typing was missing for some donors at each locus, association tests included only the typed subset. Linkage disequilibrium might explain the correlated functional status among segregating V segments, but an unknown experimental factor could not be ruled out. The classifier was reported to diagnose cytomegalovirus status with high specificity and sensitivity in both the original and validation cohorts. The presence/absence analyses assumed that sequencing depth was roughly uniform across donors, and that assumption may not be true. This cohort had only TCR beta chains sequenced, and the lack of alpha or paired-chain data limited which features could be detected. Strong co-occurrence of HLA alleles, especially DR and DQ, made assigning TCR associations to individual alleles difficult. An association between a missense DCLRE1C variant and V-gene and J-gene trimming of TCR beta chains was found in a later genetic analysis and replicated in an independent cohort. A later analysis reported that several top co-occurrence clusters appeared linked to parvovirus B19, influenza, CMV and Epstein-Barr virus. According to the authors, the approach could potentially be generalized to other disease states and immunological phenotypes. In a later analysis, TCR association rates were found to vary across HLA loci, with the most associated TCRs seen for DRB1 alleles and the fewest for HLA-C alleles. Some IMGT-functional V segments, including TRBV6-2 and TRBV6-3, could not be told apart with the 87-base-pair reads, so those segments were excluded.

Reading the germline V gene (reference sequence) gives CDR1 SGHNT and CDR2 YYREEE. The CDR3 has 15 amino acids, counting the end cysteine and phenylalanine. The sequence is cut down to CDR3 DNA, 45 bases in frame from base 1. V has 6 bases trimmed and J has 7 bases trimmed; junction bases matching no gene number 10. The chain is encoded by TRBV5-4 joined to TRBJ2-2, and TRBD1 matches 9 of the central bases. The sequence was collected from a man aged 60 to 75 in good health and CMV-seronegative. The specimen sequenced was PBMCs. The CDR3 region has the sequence CASKQTGGRVGELFF. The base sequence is TGTGCCAGCAAACAGACAGGGGGACGGGTCGGGGAGCTGTTTTTT.